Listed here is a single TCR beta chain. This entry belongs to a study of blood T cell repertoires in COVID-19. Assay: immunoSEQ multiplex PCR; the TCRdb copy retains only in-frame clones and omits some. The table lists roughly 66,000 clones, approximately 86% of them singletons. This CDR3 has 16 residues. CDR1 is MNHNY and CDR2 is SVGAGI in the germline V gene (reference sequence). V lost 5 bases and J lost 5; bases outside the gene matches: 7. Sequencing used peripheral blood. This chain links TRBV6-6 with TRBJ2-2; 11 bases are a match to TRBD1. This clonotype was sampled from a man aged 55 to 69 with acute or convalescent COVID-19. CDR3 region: CASSSQDRGLTGELFF. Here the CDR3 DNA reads TGTGCCAGCAGTAGCCAGGACAGGGGGCTGACCGGGGAGCTGTTTTTT.